This T cell receptor beta chain was sequenced in a study of T cell changes during pregnancy in multiple sclerosis. The germline V and J ends were trimmed by 7 bases and 6 bases, with 13 bases remaining between them. The V gene's germline CDR1 is SQVTM and CDR2 ANQGSEA. The CDR3 extends over 12 amino acids. Measured with immunoSEQ multiplex PCR; TCRdb has only the in-frame clones, and not every one. The table records 85,000 to 110,000 clones, around nine tenths of them present only once. This clonotype was obtained from a female donor with multiple sclerosis, enrolled in a pregnancy study. The source was peripheral blood, collected after pregnancy. The chain uses TRBV29-1 and TRBJ2-1, with D perhaps TRBD1 (5 bases). The CDR3 loop reads CSARQSVNEQFF. DNA for the CDR3: TGCAGCGCCCGACAGTCGGTCAATGAGCAGTTCTTC.